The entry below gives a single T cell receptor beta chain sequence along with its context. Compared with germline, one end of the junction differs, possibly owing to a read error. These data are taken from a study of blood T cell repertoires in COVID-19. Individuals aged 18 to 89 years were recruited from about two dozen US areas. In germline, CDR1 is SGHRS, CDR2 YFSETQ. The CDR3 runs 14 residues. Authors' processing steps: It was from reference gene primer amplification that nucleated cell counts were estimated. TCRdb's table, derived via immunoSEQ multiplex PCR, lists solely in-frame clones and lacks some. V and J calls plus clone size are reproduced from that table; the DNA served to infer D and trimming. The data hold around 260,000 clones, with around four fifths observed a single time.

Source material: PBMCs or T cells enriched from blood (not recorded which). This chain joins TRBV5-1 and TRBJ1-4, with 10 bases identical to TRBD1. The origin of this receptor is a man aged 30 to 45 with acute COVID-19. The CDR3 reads CASSLTGGKEKLFF. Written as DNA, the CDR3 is TGTGCCAGCAGCTTGACAGGGGGCAAAGAAAAACTGTTTTTT.